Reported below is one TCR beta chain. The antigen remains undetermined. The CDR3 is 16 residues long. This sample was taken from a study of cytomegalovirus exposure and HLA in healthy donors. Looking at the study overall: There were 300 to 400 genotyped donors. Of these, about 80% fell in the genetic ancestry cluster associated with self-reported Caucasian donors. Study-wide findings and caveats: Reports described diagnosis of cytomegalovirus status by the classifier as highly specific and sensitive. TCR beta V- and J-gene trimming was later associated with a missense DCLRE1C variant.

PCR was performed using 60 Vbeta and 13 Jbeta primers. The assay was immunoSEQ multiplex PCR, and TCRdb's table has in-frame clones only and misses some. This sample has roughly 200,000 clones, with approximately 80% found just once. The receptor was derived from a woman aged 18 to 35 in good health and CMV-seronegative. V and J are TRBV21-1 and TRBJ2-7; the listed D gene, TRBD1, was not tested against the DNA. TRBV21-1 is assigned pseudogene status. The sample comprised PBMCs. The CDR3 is CASSWRGQGASYEQYF. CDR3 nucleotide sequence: TGTGCCAGCAGCTGGAGGGGACAGGGGGCTTCCTACGAGCAGTACTTC.